Below are 20 T cell receptor beta chains sequenced from a single sample in a study of regulatory T cells in long-lasting Graves disease. To make TCR beta libraries, researchers used iRepertoire HTBI primers and Arm-PCR of CDR3 regions. TCRdb reanalysed the multiplex PCR reads using MiXCR and keeps one entry per CDR3 protein. This repertoire shows approximately 400,000 distinct CDR3 sequences, under 25% found once; its top ten account for around 20%. Time point reported: persistent/refractory GD, antithyroid drugs over 5 years with positive TRAb. PBMC RNA served as the TCR library source. The sequences come from peripheral blood mononuclear cells (PBMCs), collected when the disease was refractory, from a patient treated with antithyroid drugs. The receptor set was obtained from a female donor with Graves disease.

In its sample, this clonotype was seen a few times. The chain recombines TRBV7-2 with TRBJ2-2; no firm D call. CDR1 and CDR2 (germline): SGHTA, FQGNSA. V lost 3 bases and J 3 bases, leaving 11 bases between the germline ends. The CDR3 is 15 amino acids. The chain's CDR3 is CASSFVGGYTGELFF. In DNA form, the CDR3 reads TGTGCCAGCAGCTTCGTCGGCGGATACACCGGGGAGCTGTTTTTT.

Concerning this clonotype itself: A much larger clone lies one base from this, so it may be a read error. V is TRBV7-2 and J is TRBJ2-1; D gene ambiguous. The CDR3 sequence is 13 residues long. Germline assignment: CDR1 SGHTA and CDR2 FQGNSA. V lost 1 base and J 9 bases, leaving 10 bases between the germline ends. CDR3 protein: CASSLVSRCEQFF. DNA for the CDR3: TGTGCCAGCAGCTTAGTGTCGCGGTGTGAGCAGTTCTTC. The full variable domain, with the rest looked up from reference TRBV7-2 and TRBJ2-1, is GAGVSQSPSNKVTEKGKDVELRCDPISGHTALYWYRQSLGQGLEFLIYFQGNSAPDKSGLPSDRFSAERTGGSVSTLTIQRTQQEDSAVYLCASSLVSRCEQFFGPGTRLTVL.

V is TRBV10-1 and J is TRBJ1-2; D not certain. Deletions cut 11 bases from V and 2 bases from J, with 12 bases between. From germline, CDR1 is WNHNN and CDR2 SYGVQD (reference sequence). This CDR3 region has 12 residues. The CDR3 nucleotides are TGCGCCCGCCCGAAGGACAACTATGGCTACACCTTC. This gives the protein CARPKDNYGYTF.

The V and J genes are TRBV30 and TRBJ2-5; D perhaps matches TRBD1 (8 bases). CDR1 GTSNPN and CDR2 SVGIG come from the germline V gene (reference sequence). The CDR3 is 12 residues long. V gave up 3 bases and J gave up 7 bases, with 12 bases separating them. The CDR3 protein is CAWRTGEGTQYF. The CDR3 coding sequence is TGTGCCTGGAGGACAGGGGAGGGGACCCAGTACTTC.

This chain joins TRBV7-9 and TRBJ2-5, with 9 bases identical to TRBD2. The CDR3 length is 13 residues. V was pared by 5 bases and J by 3 bases, with 1 base of the junction left unmatched. Germline assignment: CDR1 SEHNR and CDR2 FQNEAQ (reference sequence). The CDR3, as DNA: TGTGCCAGCAGCCGACTAGCGGAAGAGACCCAGTACTTC. Translation: CASSRLAEETQYF.

This clonotype occurred many times. The chain combines TRBV12-3 or TRBV12-4 with TRBJ2-6; D is perhaps TRBD1 or TRBD2 (5 bases each). CDR3 length equals 14 residues. V was shortened by 5 bases and J by 4 bases, with 9 bases between the two germline ends. The CDR3 DNA reads as TGTGCCAGCAGTCCGGGGCCCGGGGCCAACGTCCTGACTTTC. Its translation: CASSPGPGANVLTF.

This chain uses TRBV4-3 with TRBJ2-3; D unresolved. V lost 1 base to trimming and J lost 2 bases, with 7 bases between them. Germline assignment: CDR1 LGHNA and CDR2 YSLEER. CDR3 length equals 14 residues. CDR3 loop: CASSQVGLTDTQYF. CDR3 bases: TGCGCCAGCAGCCAAGTGGGTCTCACAGATACGCAGTATTTT.

This clonotype has more than one count but fewer than ten. V is TRBV5-1 and J is TRBJ1-2; TRBD1 matches 7 bases. Per the germline V gene, CDR1 is SGHRS and CDR2 is YFSETQ. The CDR3 spans 16 residues. After removal of 2 bases from V and 0 bases from J, the junction contained 7 bases not matched to a gene. This CDR3 is CASSFNRDRANYGYTF. The CDR3 DNA follows: TGCGCCAGCAGCTTTAACCGGGACAGAGCTAACTATGGCTACACCTTC.

This clonotype has ten or more counts. The chain joins TRBV6-5 to TRBJ2-7; D possibly corresponds to TRBD2 (5 bases). CDR3 length: 16 amino acids. Trimming removed 1 base from V and 2 bases from J, with 15 bases in between. CDR1 MNHEY and CDR2 SVGAGI come from the germline V gene. The CDR3: CASSYYVGDPPYEQYF. The CDR3 nucleotides read TGTGCCAGCAGTTACTATGTGGGAGATCCCCCCTACGAGCAGTACTTC.

There are many counts of this clonotype. This chain joins TRBV10-3 and TRBJ1-1, with TRBD1 identical over 8 bases. The trim removed 11 bases at V and 5 bases at J, leaving 13 bases unmatched. Per the germline V gene, CDR1 is ENHRY and CDR2 is SYGVKD. CDR3 length: 14 residues. The CDR3 spells CAGRVGQGATEAFF. The CDR3 bases are TGTGCCGGGCGTGTGGGTCAGGGGGCTACTGAAGCTTTCTTT.

This clonotype was observed at least ten times. This chain connects TRBV20-1 to TRBJ1-1; weak D call: TRBD1 (6 bases). The length of the CDR3 is 17 residues. Germline V gene sequence: CDR1 DFQATT, CDR2 SNEGSKA (reference sequence). V lost 6 bases and J 0 bases, leaving 23 bases between the germline ends. The CDR3 coding sequence is TGCAGTGCCAGGAAGGGGGGGCAGGGGCTAATGAACACTGAAGCTTTCTTT. It is translated as CSARKGGQGLMNTEAFF.

The chain employs TRBV7-8 and TRBJ2-7; 7 nucleotides align to TRBD1. This CDR3 contains 15 residues. Germline V gene lookup returns CDR1 SGHVS and CDR2 FQNEAQ. The J segment lost 1 base and the V segment lost 4 bases, leaving 7 bases of the junction unmatched. The CDR3 DNA is TGTGCCAGCAGCTACGGACAGGCCGGGTCCTACGAGCAGTACTTC. This codes for CASSYGQAGSYEQYF.

Ten or more counts support this clonotype. The chain links TRBV7-2 to TRBJ2-7, with a weak D call TRBD1 (5 bases). The germline V gene has CDR1 SGHTA and CDR2 FQGNSA. The CDR3 contains 14 residues. Trimming took off 3 bases at V and 2 bases at J, with 11 bases between the two ends. CDR3 coding DNA: TGTGCCAGCAGCTTGGACACATCGGCCTACGAGCAGTACTTC. It yields the protein CASSLDTSAYEQYF.

This clonotype was picked up many times. The gene calls are TRBV3-1 and TRBJ1-1; D is unclear. CDR1 is LGHDT, CDR2 YNNKEL, per germline (reference sequence). This CDR3 has 14 amino acids. Trimming took off 1 base at V and 6 bases at J, with 12 bases between the two ends. CDR3 residues: CASSQGQTSAEAFF. The CDR3 DNA reads as TGTGCCAGCAGCCAAGGCCAGACAAGTGCTGAAGCTTTCTTT.

This clonotype was seen only a few times. The chain has TRBV29-1 and TRBJ2-7; 14 bases line up with TRBD2. Germline CDR1 SQVTM, CDR2 ANQGSEA. Unmatched junction bases numbered 7, after V lost 6 bases and J lost 6 bases. The CDR3 has 14 residues. The CDR3 bases are TGCAGCGTCGGGACTAGCGGGAGTCTTCCCGAGCAGTACTTC. Amino acids: CSVGTSGSLPEQYF.

The chain carries TRBV27 and TRBJ1-1; D is perhaps TRBD1 (5 bases). Looked up from germline, CDR1 is MNHEY and CDR2 is SMNVEV (reference sequence). Trimming shortened V by 2 bases and J by 4 bases, and 11 bases separated the two germline ends. The CDR3 covers 14 residues. The DNA for the CDR3 is TGTGCCAGCAGTTTAATGGGACCGTCCACTGAAGCTTTCTTT. This sequence encodes CASSLMGPSTEAFF.

V is TRBV4-3 and J is TRBJ2-7, with TRBD2 matching 13 bases. From germline, CDR1 is LGHNA and CDR2 YSLEER. Losses at the gene ends were 4 bases for V and 6 bases for J; bases not matched to a gene: 6. The CDR3 consists of 15 residues. CDR3 sequence: CASSRGTSGMGEQYF. CDR3 sequence (DNA): TGCGCCAGCAGCCGGGGGACTAGCGGGATGGGCGAGCAGTACTTC.

This clonotype has only a few counts. This chain uses TRBV12-3 or TRBV12-4 with TRBJ2-7; D possibly uses TRBD1 or TRBD2 (5 bases each). The CDR3 consists of 11 residues. With 7 bases removed from V and 6 bases from J, the gap between germline ends came to 10 bases. This CDR3 reads CASMGEGEQYF. CDR3 nucleotides: TGTGCCAGCATGGGGGAAGGCGAGCAGTACTTC.

The V call is TRBV27, the J call TRBJ1-1; 8 nucleotides agree with TRBD1. Germline assignment: CDR1 MNHEY and CDR2 SMNVEV (reference sequence). V was clipped by 4 bases and J by 0 bases; unmatched bases: 7. The CDR3 is made up of 16 amino acids. CDR3 loop: CASSSKGQEMNTEAFF. The CDR3 nucleotides are TGTGCCAGCAGTTCAAAGGGACAGGAGATGAACACTGAAGCTTTCTTT.

Regarding this clonotype: This clone may be a read error of a much larger clone one base away. This chain links TRBV28 with TRBJ1-5, with D unresolved. The CDR3 is 15 amino acids. Per the germline V gene, CDR1 is MDHEN and CDR2 is SYDVKM. For the CDR3, the DNA is TGTGCCAGCACCTCATTAGTTTATAGCAATCAGCCCCGGCATTTT. Protein sequence: CASTSLVYSNQPRHF.